This T cell receptor beta chain stems from a study of cytomegalovirus exposure and HLA in healthy donors. Study-wide background: The Caucasian-associated ancestry cluster held over 80% of over 350 genotyped donors.

Germline CDR1 is SGHVS and CDR2 is FQNEAQ. The CDR3 contains 13 residues. Trimming took off 7 bases at V and 0 bases at J, with 9 bases between the two ends. Primers included in the PCR were 60 Vbeta and 13 Jbeta primers. This table comes from immunoSEQ multiplex PCR, and its TCRdb copy is limited to in-frame clones, with some not included. The sample has approximately 150,000 clones; roughly 76% are singletons. This receptor was identified in a human donor in good health. The specimen was PBMCs. The J gene is TRBJ2-5, the V gene TRBV7-8; D unclear. CDR3 loop: CASIERDQETQYF. The CDR3 DNA sequence: TGTGCCAGCATCGAACGGGACCAAGAGACCCAGTACTTC.